These 11 T cell receptor beta chains share one sample of origin, sequenced in a study of blood T cell repertoires in COVID-19. Profiled with immunoSEQ multiplex PCR; TCRdb holds only in-frame clones, not every one. The sample contains fewer than 400,000 clones, roughly 85% of which appear only once. Sequenced sample: peripheral blood. Source of these receptors: a woman aged 18-29 years with acute or convalescent COVID-19.

The J gene is TRBJ1-4, the V gene TRBV12-3 or TRBV12-4, with a weak D call TRBD1 (5 bases). The CDR3 sequence is 13 residues long. Trimming left V 4 bases short and J 8 bases short, with 11 bases between. Here the CDR3 reads CASSSQGEEKLFF. The CDR3 nucleotides are TGTGCCAGCAGTTCTCAGGGTGAGGAAAAACTGTTTTTT.

The chain has TRBV6-2 or TRBV6-3 and TRBJ1-1; D is uncertain. The CDR3 is 14 amino acids. Germline CDR1 and CDR2: MNHEY and SVGEGT. Between the trimmed V and J ends, which lost 3 bases and 8 bases, there was a span of 16 bases. DNA for the CDR3: TGTGCCAGCAGTTATCAGCCGGGTCGGAAAGAAGCTTTCTTT. This gives the protein CASSYQPGRKEAFF.

The chain combines TRBV2 with TRBJ1-6; no clear D gene. V lost 3 bases, J lost 17 bases, and 8 bases lay in between. CDR1 and CDR2 from the germline V gene are SNHLY and FYNNEI. The CDR3 is 10 amino acids. CDR3 DNA sequence: TGTGCCAGCAGTGACAGGTCCTTCCACTTT. It is translated as CASSDRSFHF.

The rearrangement links TRBV6-5 to TRBJ2-7, with D perhaps TRBD1 (7 bases). The germline V gene has CDR1 MNHEY and CDR2 SVGAGI. CDR3 length: 14 residues. Between the trimmed V and J ends, which lost 7 bases and 5 bases, there was a span of 18 bases. CDR3 DNA sequence: TGTGCCAGCATGCGCCGGGGGACAGATGACGAGCAGTACTTC. Residues: CASMRRGTDDEQYF.

The chain uses TRBV5-1 and TRBJ2-1; D uncertain. Trimming stripped 3 bases from V and 12 bases from J, with 13 bases between. The CDR3 is 12 amino acids. In germline, CDR1 is SGHRS, CDR2 YFSETQ. CDR3 DNA sequence: TGCGCCAGCAGCTCCCCCCCTAACCCGCAGTTCTTC. It codes for CASSSPPNPQFF.

The chain combines TRBV4-1 with TRBJ2-1; D gene uncertain. CDR3 length equals 11 residues. CDR1 MGHRA and CDR2 YSYEKL come from the germline V gene. V was pared by 2 bases and J by 10 bases, with 6 bases between. Written as DNA, the CDR3 is TGCGCCAGCAGCCAAACCGGGGAGCAGTTCTTC. This gives the protein CASSQTGEQFF.

The gene calls are TRBV5-6 and TRBJ1-1, with 8 bases matching TRBD1. Germline V gene lookup returns CDR1 SGHDT and CDR2 YYEEEE. This CDR3 has 15 amino acids. J lost 3 bases, V lost 7 bases, and 11 bases had no gene match. The CDR3 here is CASGVFQGADTEAFF. Written as DNA, the CDR3 is TGTGCCAGCGGAGTATTCCAGGGGGCAGACACTGAAGCTTTCTTT.

The chain is built from TRBV10-2 and TRBJ2-7, with 10 bases matching TRBD1. The CDR3 contains 13 residues. With V trimmed by 7 bases and J by 4 bases, 4 bases remained unmatched. Germline CDR1 reads WSHSY; CDR2 reads SAAADI. This CDR3 is CASTRTGGYEQYF. CDR3 nucleotides: TGCGCCAGCACCAGGACAGGGGGGTACGAGCAGTACTTC.

A note on this clone: The sample has other DNA sequences that encode this CDR3 too. The CDR3 DNA reads as TGCGCCAGCAGCTTGGGGGGCCCAGATACGCAGTATTTT. It yields the protein CASSLGGPDTQYF. This chain uses TRBV5-1 with TRBJ2-3, with TRBD1 as a possible D gene (5 bases). Trimming shortened V by 0 bases and J by 4 bases, and 6 bases separated the two germline ends. The V gene's germline CDR1 is SGHRS and CDR2 YFSETQ. This CDR3 has 13 residues.

This chain links TRBV27 with TRBJ1-4, with D tentatively TRBD1 (6 bases). V shed 2 bases and J shed 8 bases, with 18 bases lying between them. CDR3 length equals 16 residues. Germline lookup yields CDR1 MNHEY and CDR2 SMNVEV (reference sequence). The CDR3 nucleotides read TGTGCCAGCAGTTTACGGTTCGGGGGGCCCCTAGAAAAACTGTTTTTT. Residues: CASSLRFGGPLEKLFF.

This rearrangement joins TRBV7-9 to TRBJ2-7, with a tentative D call TRBD1 (6 bases). Germline CDR1 is SEHNR and CDR2 is FQNEAQ (reference sequence). V was trimmed by 2 bases and J by 0 bases, leaving 11 bases between them. There are 15 residues in the CDR3. This chain's CDR3 is CASSLQGPFSYEQYF. The CDR3 DNA is TGTGCCAGCAGCTTACAGGGGCCTTTCTCCTACGAGCAGTACTTC.